Listed here are 27 T cell receptor beta chains from one sample, sequenced in a study of shared clonotypes between healthy human individuals. Positively selected for CCR7, the CD45RO-negative cells used as naive CD8 cells excluded terminally differentiated effector memory CD45RA+ cells. Clones were sequenced by immunoSEQ multiplex PCR, and TCRdb holds only the in-frame ones, with some missing. The sample lists millions of clones, roughly 94% occurring once. The sequencing sample was made of naive CD8+ T cells sorted from blood. The receptors here all came from a man aged 18 to 35 in good health.

The chain combines TRBV9 with TRBJ1-1; perhaps TRBD1 as D (5 bases). Germline V gene sequence: CDR1 SGDLS, CDR2 YYNGEE. Trimming shortened V by 0 bases and J by 5 bases, and 11 bases separated the two germline ends. The CDR3 spans 14 residues. The CDR3 coding sequence is TGTGCCAGCAGCGTAGGGAAGGGGAGGACTGAAGCTTTCTTT. It codes for CASSVGKGRTEAFF.

This clone occurred a few times. V and J are TRBV5-1 and TRBJ2-3, with D maybe TRBD1 (6 bases). V lost 3 bases and J 2 bases, leaving 28 bases between the germline ends. The germline CDR1 and CDR2 sequences are SGHRS and YFSETQ. The CDR3 loop spans 20 amino acids. The CDR3 loop is CASSSEGDRYAGDLTDTQYF. DNA for the CDR3: TGCGCCAGCAGCTCCGAAGGGGACCGATACGCAGGGGATCTCACAGATACGCAGTATTTT.

For this clone: Other DNA sequences in this sample translate to the same CDR3. The rearrangement links TRBV4-1 to TRBJ1-1; weak D call: TRBD1 (6 bases). V was trimmed by 1 base and J by 3 bases, leaving 12 bases between them. The CDR3 has 15 amino acids. The germline V gene has CDR1 MGHRA and CDR2 YSYEKL. The CDR3 DNA is TGCGCCAGCAGCCAAGTGGGGGGGCTGGACACTGAAGCTTTCTTT. It is translated as CASSQVGGLDTEAFF.

V is TRBV5-4 and J is TRBJ2-1; 8 bases are a match to TRBD2. CDR1 is SGHNT and CDR2 is YYREEE in the germline V gene (reference sequence). CDR3 size: 15 residues. The junction had 7 bases not matched to a gene; V was cut back by 1 base and J by 7 bases. In nucleotides, the CDR3 is TGTGCCAGCAGCTTGACTAGCGGCCCCCGGAATGAGCAGTTCTTC. As protein: CASSLTSGPRNEQFF.

This chain uses TRBV4-1 with TRBJ2-5, with D perhaps matching TRBD2 (6 bases). Germline V CDR1 and CDR2: MGHRA, YSYEKL. The length of the CDR3 is 15 residues. The V end lost 3 bases, the J end lost 0 bases, and 11 bases lay between the germline ends. The DNA of the CDR3 is TGCGCCAGCAGCCATTCCGGGGGTCACCAAGAGACCCAGTACTTC. It codes for CASSHSGGHQETQYF.

V gene TRBV11-2 combines with J gene TRBJ1-1; a possible D gene is TRBD1 (6 bases). Germline V lookup: CDR1 SGHAT, CDR2 FQNNGV. The CDR3 loop spans 13 amino acids. V shed 1 base and J shed 11 bases, with 14 bases lying between them. CDR3 sequence reads: CASSLGGGVQAFF. CDR3 nucleotides: TGTGCCAGCAGCTTAGGAGGGGGTGTTCAGGCTTTCTTT.

The CDR3 coding sequence is TGTGCCAGCAGCTTAGCGAGGGCAGGGTCAGGGAACACTGAAGCTTTCTTT. It is translated as CASSLARAGSGNTEAFF. The chain carries TRBV7-2 and TRBJ1-1; TRBD1 might be the D (5 bases). Trimming pared 0 bases from V and 1 base from J, leaving 15 bases between. Germline CDR1 is SGHTA and CDR2 is FQGNSA. This CDR3 is built from 17 residues.

As for this clone: Other nucleotide sequences in the sample specify the same CDR3. The genes are TRBV27 and TRBJ1-1; D is ambiguous. Trimming removed 3 bases at V and 1 base at J, with 9 bases between. The CDR3 runs to 14 residues. Germline loops: CDR1 MNHEY, CDR2 SMNVEV (reference sequence). Here the CDR3 DNA reads TGTGCCAGCAGTTTGGGATATGGGAACACTGAAGCTTTCTTT. Amino acids: CASSLGYGNTEAFF.

The CDR3 protein is CAWTRTASGYNEQFF. CDR3 nucleotide sequence: TGTGCCTGGACACGGACCGCGTCCGGCTACAATGAGCAGTTCTTC. This chain links TRBV30 with TRBJ2-1; no clear D gene. The length of the CDR3 is 15 residues. CDR1 and CDR2 from the germline V gene are GTSNPN and SVGIG (reference sequence). The ends were cut back, 4 bases at V and 3 bases at J, with 16 bases in the middle.

CDR3 in DNA: TGTGCCAGCAGCTTTCAAATAGCGGGGGGGCCAGGGAATGAGCAGTTCTTC. Its protein is CASSFQIAGGPGNEQFF. The chain combines TRBV7-8 with TRBJ2-1; 11 nucleotides align to TRBD2. The germline gives CDR1 SGHVS, CDR2 FQNEAQ. The CDR3 runs 17 residues. The trim removed 3 bases at V and 7 bases at J, leaving 11 bases unmatched. Combining the CDR3 with reference TRBV7-8 and TRBJ2-1 gives the whole variable domain GAGVSQSPRYKVAKRGQDVALRCDPISGHVSLFWYQQALGQGPEFLTYFQNEAQLDKSGLPSDRFFAERPEGSVSTLKIQRTQQEDSAVYLCASSFQIAGGPGNEQFFGPGTRLTVL.

The CDR3 sequence is CASSQAALDAYEQYF. The CDR3 DNA is TGCGCCAGCAGCCAAGCCGCTCTAGACGCCTACGAGCAGTACTTC. The chain recombines TRBV4-3 with TRBJ2-7; D remains ambiguous. The CDR3 is 15 amino acids. Germline CDR1 is LGHNA and CDR2 is YSLEER. The ends were cut back, 1 base at V and 2 bases at J, with 12 bases in the middle.

The V gene is TRBV6-1, the J gene TRBJ2-7, with D possibly matching TRBD1 (5 bases). V lost 3 bases and J lost 2, with 11 bases in between. Germline V lookup: CDR1 MNHNS, CDR2 SASEGT. This CDR3 is 14 amino acids long. The CDR3 coding sequence is TGTGCCAGCAGTGAGGGGCCCCAACCCTACGAGCAGTACTTC. Translation gives CASSEGPQPYEQYF.

On this clone itself: The same CDR3 also results from other DNA sequences found in this sample. The gene calls are TRBV7-9 and TRBJ2-2, with D unclear. This CDR3 has 12 amino acids. The V gene lost 5 bases and the J gene lost 5 bases, with 6 bases spanning the gap. The germline V gene encodes CDR1 SEHNR and CDR2 FQNEAQ (reference sequence). Written as DNA, the CDR3 is TGTGCCAGCAGCCCTCGAACCGGGGAGCTGTTTTTT. It specifies CASSPRTGELFF.

The chain recombines TRBV13 with TRBJ2-2; D gene ambiguous. Germline CDR1 PRHDT, CDR2 FYEKMQ (reference sequence). The ends were cut back, 0 bases at V and 6 bases at J, with 11 bases in the middle. This CDR3 spans 15 amino acids. The CDR3 DNA follows: TGTGCCAGCAGCTTAGGGGCCCGAGGCGCCGGGGAGCTGTTTTTT. Its protein product is CASSLGARGAGELFF. Supplemented by reference TRBV13 and TRBJ2-2, the full variable domain reads AAGVIQSPRHLIKEKRETATLKCYPIPRHDTVYWYQQGPGQDPQFLISFYEKMQSDKGSIPDRFSAQQFSDYHSELNMSSLELGDSALYFCASSLGARGAGELFFGEGSRLTVL.

This chain joins TRBV9 and TRBJ1-1; D gene uncertain. In germline, CDR1 is SGDLS, CDR2 YYNGEE. The V end was cut by 1 base, the J end by 4 bases, with 17 bases between. CDR3 length equals 16 residues. CDR3 sequence (DNA): TGTGCCAGCAGCGTACCGCCTTGGAGGGAAGGCACTGAAGCTTTCTTT. Translated, it gives CASSVPPWREGTEAFF.

The V and J genes are TRBV7-2 and TRBJ2-7; TRBD1 aligns across 9 bases. CDR1 and CDR2 (germline): SGHTA, FQGNSA. J gave up 3 bases and V 5 bases, and 11 bases lay outside the gene matches. The CDR3 has 16 residues. The DNA of the CDR3 is TGTGCCAGCAGCGGGTGGGGGACAGGGTATGGCTACGAGCAGTACTTC. Encoded protein: CASSGWGTGYGYEQYF.

The chain carries TRBV6-1 and TRBJ1-2; D possibly corresponds to TRBD1 (5 bases). V lost 2 bases, J lost 2 bases, and 6 bases lay in between. The CDR3 spans 13 residues. From germline, CDR1 is MNHNS and CDR2 SASEGT. CDR3 loop: CASSERQNYGYTF. CDR3 bases: TGTGCCAGCAGTGAAAGACAGAACTATGGCTACACCTTC.

The chain is built from TRBV4-1 and TRBJ2-7, with D possibly being TRBD1 (5 bases). V dropped 3 bases and J dropped 0 bases, with 12 bases sitting between them. Germline V gene data show CDR1 as MGHRA and CDR2 as YSYEKL. The length of the CDR3 is 15 residues. CDR3 region: CASSQSGHGSYEQYF. The CDR3 DNA sequence: TGCGCCAGCAGCCAGAGTGGACACGGCTCCTACGAGCAGTACTTC.

The chain carries TRBV13 and TRBJ2-5; D could derive from TRBD1 or TRBD2 (5 bases each). The CDR3 is 16 residues long. CDR1 is PRHDT and CDR2 is FYEKMQ in the germline V gene (reference sequence). The V end lost 3 bases, the J end lost 4 bases, and 18 bases lay between the germline ends. CDR3 in amino acids: CASSFLSSGRGETQYF. CDR3 DNA sequence: TGTGCCAGCAGCTTTCTTTCGTCGGGAAGGGGAGAGACCCAGTACTTC.

As for this clone: Other DNA sequences in this specimen translate into the identical CDR3. The chain uses TRBV25-1 and TRBJ2-5; D is unclear. Trimming removed 5 bases from V and 4 bases from J, with 2 bases in between. Germline CDR1 reads MGHDK; CDR2 reads SYGVNS. The CDR3 is 10 residues long. The CDR3 bases are TGTGCCAGCAGTTCAGAGACCCAGTACTTC. Its translation is CASSSETQYF.

The chain carries TRBV4-3 and TRBJ1-2; maybe TRBD1 (5 bases). Germline CDR1 and CDR2: LGHNA and YSLEER. With 0 bases removed from V and 4 bases from J, the gap between germline ends came to 15 bases. The CDR3 sequence is 16 residues long. In DNA, the CDR3 is TGCGCCAGCAGCCAAGATCAAACAGGCAGCGTCTATGGCTACACCTTC. It encodes CASSQDQTGSVYGYTF.

The rearrangement joins TRBV11-2 to TRBJ1-4; perhaps TRBD1 as D (5 bases). With 7 bases removed from V and 0 bases from J, the gap between germline ends came to 15 bases. The CDR3 totals 16 residues. Germline V lookup: CDR1 SGHAT, CDR2 FQNNGV. The DNA of the CDR3 is TGTGCCAGCACCCAACCCTGGGGGGCAACTAATGAAAAACTGTTTTTT. Its translation is CASTQPWGATNEKLFF.

The CDR3 is CASSLSTYNEQFF. The CDR3 DNA reads TGTGCCAGCAGCCTCAGTACCTACAATGAGCAGTTCTTC. The chain joins TRBV7-9 to TRBJ2-1; D gene unclear. The germline CDR1 and CDR2 sequences are SEHNR and FQNEAQ (reference sequence). Deletions cut 5 bases from V and 2 bases from J, with 7 bases between. The length of the CDR3 is 13 residues.

The genes are TRBV6-5 and TRBJ2-1; D might be TRBD1 or TRBD2, each matching 6 bases. The CDR3 is 13 residues long. In germline, CDR1 is MNHEY, CDR2 SVGAGI. Between the trimmed V and J ends, which lost 8 bases and 0 bases, there was a span of 8 bases. The CDR3 here is CASWGASYNEQFF. CDR3 in DNA: TGTGCCAGCTGGGGGGCCTCCTACAATGAGCAGTTCTTC.

As concerns this clone: The same CDR3 is also encoded by other DNA sequences in this sample. This chain connects TRBV5-1 to TRBJ2-7; D gene unclear. The germline gives CDR1 SGHRS, CDR2 YFSETQ. The V gene lost 0 bases and the J gene lost 2 bases, with 9 bases spanning the gap. CDR3 length equals 14 residues. The CDR3 DNA reads as TGCGCCAGCAGCTTGGGAGACGGAGCCTACGAGCAGTACTTC. Protein sequence: CASSLGDGAYEQYF.

The chain uses TRBV27 and TRBJ2-7; 7 nucleotides agree with TRBD2. The CDR3 consists of 14 residues. V shed 10 bases and J 7 bases; nucleotides not matched to a gene: 16. Germline V CDR1 and CDR2: MNHEY, SMNVEV (reference sequence). In DNA form, the CDR3 reads TGTGCCACCCGCCCAGTGGGGGGGTGGCGGGAGCAGTACTTC. This gives the protein CATRPVGGWREQYF.

CDR3 protein: CASSSGGENTGELFF. CDR3 bases: TGTGCCAGCAGTTCAGGGGGCGAGAACACCGGGGAGCTGTTTTTT. This chain uses TRBV28 with TRBJ2-2; the match to TRBD1 covers 8 bases. CDR3 size: 15 residues. V shed 4 bases, J shed 1 base, and the junction held 2 bases outside the gene matches. The germline gives CDR1 MDHEN, CDR2 SYDVKM.